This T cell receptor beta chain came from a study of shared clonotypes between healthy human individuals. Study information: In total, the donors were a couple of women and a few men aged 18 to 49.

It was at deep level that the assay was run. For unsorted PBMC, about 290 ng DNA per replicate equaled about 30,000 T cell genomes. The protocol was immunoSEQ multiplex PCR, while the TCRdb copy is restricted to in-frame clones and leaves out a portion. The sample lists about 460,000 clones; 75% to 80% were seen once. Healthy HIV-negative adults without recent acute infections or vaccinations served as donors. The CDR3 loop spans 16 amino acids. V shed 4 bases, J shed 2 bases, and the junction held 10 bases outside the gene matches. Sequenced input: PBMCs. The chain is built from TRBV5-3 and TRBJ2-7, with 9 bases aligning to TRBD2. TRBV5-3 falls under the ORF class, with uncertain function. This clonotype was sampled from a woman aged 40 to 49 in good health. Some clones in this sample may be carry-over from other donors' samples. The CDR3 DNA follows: TGTGCCAGAAGCCCCTTGGGCGGGAGGGGCCCCTACGAGCAGTACTTC. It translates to CARSPLGGRGPYEQYF.